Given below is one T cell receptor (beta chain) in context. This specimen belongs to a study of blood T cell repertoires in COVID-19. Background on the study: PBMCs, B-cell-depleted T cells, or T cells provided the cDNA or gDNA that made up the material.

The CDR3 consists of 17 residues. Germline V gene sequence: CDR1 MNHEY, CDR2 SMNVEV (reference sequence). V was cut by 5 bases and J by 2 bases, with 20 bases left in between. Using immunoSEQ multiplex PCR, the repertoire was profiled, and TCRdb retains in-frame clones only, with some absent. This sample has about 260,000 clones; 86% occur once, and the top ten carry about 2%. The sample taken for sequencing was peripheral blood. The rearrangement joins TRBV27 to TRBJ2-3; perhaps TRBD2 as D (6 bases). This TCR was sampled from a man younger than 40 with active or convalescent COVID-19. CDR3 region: CASSRRLGSGITDTQYF. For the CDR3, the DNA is TGTGCCAGCAGTCGACGACTAGGTAGCGGTATCACAGATACGCAGTATTTT.